What follows are 24 T cell receptor beta chains derived from one specimen sequenced in a study of T cells in Graves' hyperthyroidism and ophthalmopathy. Amplification yielded TCR beta CDR3 regions, with RNA transcripts as the source. The TCR CDR3 was amplified in a first-round RT-PCR using the HTBI primer set. TCRdb processed the multiplex PCR reads anew with MiXCR; each CDR3 protein has one entry. The data show around 530,000 distinct CDR3 sequences, about a sixth seen once. Sequencing used blood. The receptors derive from a woman aged 18-29 years with Graves' ophthalmopathy.

This chain links TRBV14 with TRBJ1-3; D unclear. From germline, CDR1 is SGHDN and CDR2 FVKESK. The CDR3 loop spans 15 amino acids. Trimming left V 0 bases short and J 0 bases short, with 6 bases between. In DNA form, the CDR3 reads TGTGCCAGCAGCCAAGAATCCGCCTCTGGAAACACCATATATTTT. It codes for CASSQESASGNTIYF. The full variable domain, rest sourced from reference TRBV14 and TRBJ1-3, is EAGVTQFPSHSVIEKGQTVTLRCDPISGHDNLYWYRRVMGKEIKFLLHFVKESKQDESGMPNNRFLAERTGGTYSTLKVQPAELEDSGVYFCASSQESASGNTIYFGEGSWLTVV.

This clonotype has a count of ten or more. This rearrangement joins TRBV18 to TRBJ1-2; D unresolved. The CDR3 is 13 amino acids. The germline gives CDR1 KGHSH, CDR2 LQKENI. Trimming took 0 bases from V and 2 from J, leaving 4 bases between them. In nucleotides, the CDR3 is TGTGCCAGCTCACCACCGGGGAACTATGGCTACACCTTC. Translated, it gives CASSPPGNYGYTF.

This clonotype was recorded many times. The chain uses TRBV27 and TRBJ2-1; 11 positions match TRBD2. This CDR3 contains 17 residues. The J segment lost 4 bases and the V segment lost 5 bases, leaving 10 bases of the junction unmatched. CDR1 is MNHEY, CDR2 SMNVEV, per germline (reference sequence). The CDR3 region has the DNA TGTGCCAGCAGTCCAGGGGGGACTAGCGGATCGTACAATGAGCAGTTCTTC. Its translation is CASSPGGTSGSYNEQFF.

In its sample, this clonotype was seen many times. This chain connects TRBV29-1 to TRBJ2-1; D uncertain. Germline CDR1 and CDR2: SQVTM and ANQGSEA. Trimming took 4 bases from V and 7 from J, leaving 17 bases between them. The CDR3 totals 14 residues. The DNA for the CDR3 is TGCAGCGTTGTTAGATCTCCAGGTGGTAATGAGCAGTTCTTC. Translation gives CSVVRSPGGNEQFF.

This clonotype was counted between two and nine times. The rearrangement joins TRBV16 to TRBJ1-2, with no clear D. The ends were cut back, 4 bases at V and 0 bases at J, with 12 bases in the middle. This CDR3 has 15 amino acids. Germline CDR1 and CDR2: KGHSY and FQNENV. The CDR3 bases are TGTGCCAGCAGCCGCCCCCCGGTATCTAACTATGGCTACACCTTC. Its protein is CASSRPPVSNYGYTF.

Only a few counts were recorded for this clonotype. The J gene is TRBJ2-1, the V gene TRBV6-2 or TRBV6-3; D is perhaps TRBD2 (6 bases). The V gene lost 8 bases and the J gene lost 4 bases, with 15 bases spanning the gap. The germline CDR1 and CDR2 sequences are MNHEY and SVGEGT. This CDR3 is 14 amino acids long. The chain's CDR3 is CASSRDSLYNEQFF. CDR3 nucleotides: TGTGCCAGCTCACGGGACTCTCTATACAATGAGCAGTTCTTC.

In the case of this clonotype: A read error may be the cause here, since a much bigger clone is one base away. The J gene is TRBJ2-7, the V gene TRBV20-1; 11 bases align to TRBD2. Per germline, CDR1 DFQATT and CDR2 SNEGSKA (reference sequence). The CDR3 is 14 residues long. Germline trimming cut 7 bases from V and 6 bases from J; bases unmatched to any gene: 11. CDR3 region: CSDPVAGGPGEQYF. The CDR3 nucleotides read TGCAGTGATCCCGTAGCGGGAGGGCCTGGCGAGCAGTACTTC.

This clonotype was found a few times. The rearrangement joins TRBV15 to TRBJ1-2, with a weak D call TRBD1 (6 bases). The CDR3 has 16 amino acids. V shed 0 bases and J shed 4 bases, with 15 bases lying between them. Germline lookup yields CDR1 LNHNV and CDR2 YYDKDF (reference sequence). The CDR3 loop is CATSRDKGTPLYGYTF. As DNA, the CDR3 is TGTGCCACCAGCAGAGATAAGGGGACACCACTCTATGGCTACACCTTC.

The chain employs TRBV12-3 or TRBV12-4 and TRBJ2-1; 9 bases match TRBD2. Trimming took 1 base from V and 2 from J; bases not matched to a gene: 9. CDR3 length equals 18 residues. The chain's CDR3 is CASSLGDAGGPTYNEQFF. CDR3 DNA: TGTGCCAGCAGTTTAGGGGACGCGGGAGGGCCGACCTACAATGAGCAGTTCTTC.

This clonotype has at least ten counts. This sequence joins TRBV12-3 or TRBV12-4 and TRBJ1-1; no firm D call. V was trimmed by 3 bases and J by 4 bases, leaving 6 bases between them. The CDR3 length is 12 residues. CDR3 nucleotide sequence: TGTGCCAGCAGTTTGGGATTCACTGAAGCTTTCTTT. It translates to CASSLGFTEAFF.

This rearrangement joins TRBV7-8 to TRBJ1-4; D is unresolved. Trimming took 2 bases from V and 8 from J, leaving 15 bases between them. CDR3 length equals 15 residues. Germline loops: CDR1 SGHVS, CDR2 FQNEAQ. CDR3 bases: TGTGCCAGCAGCTTAAGTTTACTAACCAGGGAAAAACTGTTTTTT. Translated: CASSLSLLTREKLFF.

The rearrangement joins TRBV28 to TRBJ2-1; D gene uncertain. V dropped 4 bases and J dropped 0 bases, with 4 bases sitting between them. This CDR3 comprises 13 residues. Germline values: CDR1 MDHEN, CDR2 SYDVKM. The CDR3 is CASSSFSYNEQFF. The CDR3 DNA reads TGTGCCAGCAGTTCCTTCTCCTACAATGAGCAGTTCTTC.

This chain connects TRBV5-1 to TRBJ2-2; TRBD1 might be the D (6 bases). Per the germline V gene, CDR1 is SGHRS and CDR2 is YFSETQ. This CDR3 region has 12 residues. Trimming took off 9 bases at V and 6 bases at J, with 12 bases between the two ends. The CDR3 here is CANRDGAGELFF. The CDR3 region has the DNA TGCGCCAACAGGGACGGGGCCGGGGAGCTGTTTTTT.

As regards this clonotype: A much larger clone lies a single base off, so this may be a read error. The chain links TRBV20-1 to TRBJ2-1, with TRBD2 matching over 8 bases. The CDR3 extends over 16 amino acids. The germline CDR1 and CDR2 sequences are DFQATT and SNEGSKA (reference sequence). DNA of the CDR3: TGCAGTACTAGTGATATAGCGGGGAGTATCCTGAATGAGCAGTTCTTC. This gives the protein CSTSDIAGSILNEQFF.

This chain uses TRBV20-1 with TRBJ1-2; 8 nucleotides line up with TRBD1. Germline CDR1 DFQATT, CDR2 SNEGSKA (reference sequence). Trimming removed 6 bases from V and 5 bases from J; junction bases left unmatched: 8. The CDR3 is 13 amino acids. CDR3 amino acids: CSAKTGAEYGYTF. As DNA, the CDR3 is TGCAGTGCCAAGACAGGGGCGGAGTATGGCTACACCTTC.

This clonotype was counted ten times or more. This chain connects TRBV11-2 to TRBJ2-5, with TRBD2 as a possible D gene (6 bases). Between the trimmed V and J ends, which lost 4 bases and 5 bases, there was a span of 17 bases. In germline, CDR1 is SGHAT, CDR2 FQNNGV. The CDR3 sequence is 15 residues long. The CDR3 DNA reads TGTGCCAGCAGCTCCTCGGGAGCAGGACCCGAGACCCAGTACTTC. Amino acids: CASSSSGAGPETQYF.

This clonotype was detected many times. The rearrangement links TRBV2 to TRBJ2-2, with D unclear. The CDR3 is made up of 12 amino acids. Germline-derived CDR1 and CDR2 are SNHLY and FYNNEI. Trimming stripped 7 bases from V and 6 bases from J, with 9 bases between. The CDR3 nucleotides are TGTGCCAGCAACGAGTTCGCCGGGGAGCTGTTTTTT. This encodes CASNEFAGELFF.

The J gene is TRBJ1-4, the V gene TRBV7-9, with TRBD1 matching over 8 bases. The germline V gene has CDR1 SEHNR and CDR2 FQNEAQ (reference sequence). The CDR3 is made up of 16 amino acids. The V and J ends lost 5 bases and 0 bases, in that order; junction bases with no gene match: 5. The CDR3 DNA reads as TGTGCCAGCAGCATCGACAGGGGCTCAACTAATGAAAAACTGTTTTTT. Translating gives CASSIDRGSTNEKLFF.

This clonotype was observed at least ten times. The chain combines TRBV12-3 or TRBV12-4 with TRBJ1-2, with no clear D. Trimming removed 5 bases at V and 5 bases at J, with 12 bases between. The CDR3 runs 13 residues. This CDR3 reads CASSHPISYGYTF. The CDR3 DNA follows: TGTGCCAGCAGTCACCCCATTTCGTATGGCTACACCTTC.

This clonotype was observed at least ten times. The rearrangement uses TRBV29-1 and TRBJ2-1; 7 bases line up with TRBD2. The trim removed 4 bases at V and 3 bases at J, leaving 9 bases unmatched. This CDR3 has 15 residues. The germline V gene has CDR1 SQVTM and CDR2 ANQGSEA. The chain's CDR3 is CSVGMPSGIYNEQFF. The CDR3 DNA reads as TGCAGCGTTGGCATGCCCAGCGGGATCTACAATGAGCAGTTCTTC.

This clonotype appeared many times. V is TRBV2 and J is TRBJ2-1; possible D gene TRBD2, 5 bases. The CDR3 has 15 amino acids. Per the germline V gene, CDR1 is SNHLY and CDR2 is FYNNEI. Trimming removed 6 bases at V and 0 bases at J, with 12 bases between. The chain's CDR3 is CASSLEVSSYNEQFF. CDR3 DNA sequence: TGTGCCAGCAGCCTGGAGGTCAGCTCCTACAATGAGCAGTTCTTC.

This clonotype was recorded at least ten times. The chain employs TRBV11-2 and TRBJ1-1; possibly TRBD1 for D (5 bases). The CDR3 has 13 amino acids. V lost 5 bases and J lost 1, with 8 bases in between. Looked up from germline, CDR1 is SGHAT and CDR2 is FQNNGV. CDR3 region: CASSATGNTEAFF. The CDR3 nucleotides are TGTGCCAGCAGCGCAACAGGGAACACTGAAGCTTTCTTT.

In regard to this clonotype: The junction departs from the called germline gene at one end, perhaps through a read error. The CDR3 loop reads CSALGLAGYNERFF. The CDR3 DNA reads as TGCAGTGCCTTAGGACTAGCGGGATACAATGAGCGGTTCTTC. This chain uses TRBV20-1 with TRBJ2-1, with 12 bases identical to TRBD2. This CDR3 is 14 amino acids long. Germline V CDR1 and CDR2: DFQATT, SNEGSKA (reference sequence).

This clonotype was seen many times. The CDR3 region has the DNA TGTGCCAGCAGCCGATGGTGGGGAACTGAAGCTTTCTTT. Protein sequence: CASSRWWGTEAFF. J is TRBJ1-1 and V is TRBV6-1, with D unclear. Germline values: CDR1 MNHNS, CDR2 SASEGT. V lost 6 bases and J 5 bases, leaving 13 bases between the germline ends. CDR3 size: 13 residues.